This T cell receptor (beta chain) came from a study of blood T cell repertoires in COVID-19 (dated by TCRdb to about 2020). At the level of the whole study: Samples covering the acute and convalescent phases of COVID-19 were provided by collaborators in the United States, Italy and Spain. The prospective study material was composed of cDNA or gDNA derived from T cells, B-cell-depleted T cells, or PBMCs. Subjects who had been exposed to COVID-19, were actively infected with it, or had recovered from it provided the deeply sampled blood TCRbeta repertoires that made up the dataset. The repertoires were released in a freely available public database meant as a resource for research on the immune response to SARS-CoV-2. The samples were drawn from two sources: the first 160 participants of the ongoing ImmuneRACE study, and 1,000 to 1,500 subjects contributed by 6 global collaborators. A de-identified subject ID, COVID-19 status, age in years and sex were almost always included in the sample metadata. HLA class I and class II types, where available, came from metadata supplied by the sample provider rather than from assay-based typing. Overall results and qualifications from the work: How much clinical and demographic metadata was included differed by source and by participant, and the metadata was provided uncurated.

As to this clone: Which antigen it targets is not known. Base qualities are not at hand, and no much larger clone is one base apart.

TCRbeta CDR3 regions were amplified from genomic DNA by means of the immunoSEQ Assay, a bias-controlled multiplex PCR. Per the original workflow: Within the assay, amplification of reference gene primers was used to estimate how many nucleated cells each sample contained. Sequence reads were collapsed and filtered to measure the absolute abundance of every unique TCRbeta CDR3 rearrangement. For each sample, productive Simpson clonality was calculated as the square root of Simpson's diversity index across productive rearrangements. Sourced from immuneACCESS, this table was stored by TCRdb with only in-frame sequences that have V and J called. A share of the clones is absent; for the studies checked, an unresolved V gene accounts for under half, and the remainder has no known explanation. That table supplies the V and J calls and clone size; D and trimming were determined from the DNA. The sample table holds 260,000 or so clones, of which more than 70% were seen once. Jointly, the top ten make up around 1.3% of the sample.

V is pruned by 0 bases and J by 7 bases, leaving 5 bases of the junction without a gene match. Via the germline V gene (reference sequence), CDR1 is GTSNPN and CDR2 SVGIG. The CDR3 runs 14 amino acids, cysteine and phenylalanine included. Just the 42-base CDR3 DNA is kept, in frame starting at base 1. Participants in the prospective study were enrolled through a virtual design, were aged about 18 to 100 years, and lived in approximately 25 United States geographic areas. To assign participants to cohorts, the prospective study relied on clinical history that participants themselves reported in a screening survey and a study questionnaire. In the prospective study, mobile phlebotomists collected whole blood, serum and a nasopharyngeal or oropharyngeal swab from each participant. Over a roughly 2-month period, participants in the prospective study had the option of providing additional blood draws and questionnaires. Before DNA extraction, blood samples from the prospective study were shipped at room temperature or frozen.

The TCR was taken from a middle-aged woman with acute COVID-19. Sequencing input: PBMCs or T cells enriched from blood (not recorded which). Here the chain combines TRBV30 and TRBJ2-7; a stretch of 11 junction bases matches TRBD2. The nucleotide sequence is given as TGTGCCTGGAGTGTTCGACTAGCGGGAAATGAGCAGTACTTC. This gives the protein CAWSVRLAGNEQYF.